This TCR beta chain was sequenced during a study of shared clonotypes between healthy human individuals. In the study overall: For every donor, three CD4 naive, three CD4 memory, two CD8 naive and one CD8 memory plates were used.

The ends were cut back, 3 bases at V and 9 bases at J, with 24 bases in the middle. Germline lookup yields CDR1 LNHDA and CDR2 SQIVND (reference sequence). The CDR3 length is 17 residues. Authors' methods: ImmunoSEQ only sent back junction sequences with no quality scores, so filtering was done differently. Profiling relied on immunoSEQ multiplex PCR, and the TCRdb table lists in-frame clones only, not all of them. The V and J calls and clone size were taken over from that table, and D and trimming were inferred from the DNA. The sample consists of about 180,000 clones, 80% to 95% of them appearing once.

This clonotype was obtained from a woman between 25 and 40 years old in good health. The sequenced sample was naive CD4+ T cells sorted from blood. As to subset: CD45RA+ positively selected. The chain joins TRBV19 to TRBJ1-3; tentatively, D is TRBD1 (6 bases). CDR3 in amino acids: CASSMGPEQGEIGTIYF. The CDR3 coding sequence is TGTGCCAGTAGTATGGGGCCGGAACAGGGAGAGATTGGCACCATATATTTT.